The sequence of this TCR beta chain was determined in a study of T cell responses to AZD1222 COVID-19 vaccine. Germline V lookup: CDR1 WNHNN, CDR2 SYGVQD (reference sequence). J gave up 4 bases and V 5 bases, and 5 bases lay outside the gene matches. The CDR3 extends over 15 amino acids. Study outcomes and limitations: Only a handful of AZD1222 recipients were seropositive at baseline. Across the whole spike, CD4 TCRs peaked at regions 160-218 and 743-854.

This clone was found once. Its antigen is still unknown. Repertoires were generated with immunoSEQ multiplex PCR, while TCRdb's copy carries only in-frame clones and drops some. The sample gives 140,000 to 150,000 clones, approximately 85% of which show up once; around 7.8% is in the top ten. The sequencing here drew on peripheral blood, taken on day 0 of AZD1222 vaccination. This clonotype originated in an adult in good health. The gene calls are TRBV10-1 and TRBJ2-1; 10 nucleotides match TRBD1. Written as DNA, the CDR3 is TGCGCCAGCAGTCCGACAGGGGGCGCGTACAATGAGCAGTTCTTC. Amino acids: CASSPTGGAYNEQFF.